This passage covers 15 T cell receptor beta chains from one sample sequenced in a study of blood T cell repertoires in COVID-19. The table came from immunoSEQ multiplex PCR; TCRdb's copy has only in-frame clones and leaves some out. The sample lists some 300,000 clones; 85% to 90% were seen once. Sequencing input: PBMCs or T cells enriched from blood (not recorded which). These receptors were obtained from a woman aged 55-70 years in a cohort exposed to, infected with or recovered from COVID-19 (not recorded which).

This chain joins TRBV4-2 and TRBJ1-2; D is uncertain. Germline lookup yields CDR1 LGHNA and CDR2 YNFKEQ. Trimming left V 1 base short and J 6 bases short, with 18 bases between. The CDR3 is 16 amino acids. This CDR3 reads CASSQVSTTSGDGYTF. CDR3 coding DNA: TGTGCCAGCAGCCAAGTGTCCACAACATCCGGGGATGGCTACACCTTC.

The CDR3 nucleotides are TGTGCCAGCAGTTTTGGGACAGCTTTTAATTCACCCCTCCACTTT. Translation: CASSFGTAFNSPLHF. This chain joins TRBV28 and TRBJ1-6; 7 bases line up with TRBD1. Germline V gene sequence: CDR1 MDHEN, CDR2 SYDVKM. The trim removed 3 bases at V and 6 bases at J, leaving 5 bases unmatched. CDR3 length: 15 residues.

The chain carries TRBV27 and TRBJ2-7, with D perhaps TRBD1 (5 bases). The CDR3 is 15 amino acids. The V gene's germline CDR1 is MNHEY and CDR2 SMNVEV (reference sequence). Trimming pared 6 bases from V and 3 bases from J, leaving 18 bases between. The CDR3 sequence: CASRVTAILDYEQYF. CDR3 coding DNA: TGTGCCAGCAGGGTGACAGCCATTTTGGACTACGAGCAGTACTTC.

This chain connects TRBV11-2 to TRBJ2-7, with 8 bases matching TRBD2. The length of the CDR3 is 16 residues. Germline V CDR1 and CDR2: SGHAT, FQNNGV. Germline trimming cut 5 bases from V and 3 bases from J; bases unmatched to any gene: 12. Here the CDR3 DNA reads TGTGCCAGCAGCGCCACCCGAACTAGCGGTAACTACGAGCAGTACTTC. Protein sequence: CASSATRTSGNYEQYF.

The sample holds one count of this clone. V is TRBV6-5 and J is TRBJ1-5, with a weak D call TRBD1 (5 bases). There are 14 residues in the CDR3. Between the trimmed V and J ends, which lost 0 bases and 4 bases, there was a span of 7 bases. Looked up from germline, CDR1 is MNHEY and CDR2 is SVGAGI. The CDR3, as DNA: TGTGCCAGCAGTTACTCTGGGGGGAATCAGCCCCAGCATTTT. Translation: CASSYSGGNQPQHF.

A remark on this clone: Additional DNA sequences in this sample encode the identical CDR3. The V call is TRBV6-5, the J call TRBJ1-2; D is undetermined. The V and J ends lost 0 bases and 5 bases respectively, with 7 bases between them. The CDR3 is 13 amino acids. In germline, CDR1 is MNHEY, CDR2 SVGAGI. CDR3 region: CASSYSSLYGYTF. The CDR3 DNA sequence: TGTGCCAGCAGTTACTCCAGTTTATATGGCTACACCTTC.

The CDR3, as DNA: TGCGCCAGCCTCCACTTAGCGGGAGGACCGTACAATGAGCAGTTCTTC. It is translated as CASLHLAGGPYNEQFF. This sequence joins TRBV5-1 and TRBJ2-1; 10 bases align to TRBD2. The CDR3 has 16 residues. J gave up 4 bases and V 7 bases, and 11 bases lay outside the gene matches. Per germline, CDR1 SGHRS and CDR2 YFSETQ.

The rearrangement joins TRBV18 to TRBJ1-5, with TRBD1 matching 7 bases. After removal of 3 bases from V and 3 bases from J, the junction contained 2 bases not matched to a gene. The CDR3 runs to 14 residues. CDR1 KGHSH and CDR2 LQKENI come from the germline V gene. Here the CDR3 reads CASSPTGTNQPQHF. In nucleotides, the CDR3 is TGTGCCAGCTCACCGACAGGGACCAATCAGCCCCAGCATTTT.

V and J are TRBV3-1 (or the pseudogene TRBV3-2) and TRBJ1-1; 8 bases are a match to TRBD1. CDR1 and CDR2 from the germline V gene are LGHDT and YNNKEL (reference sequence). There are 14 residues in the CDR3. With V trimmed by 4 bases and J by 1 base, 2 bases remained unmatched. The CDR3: CASSLGQGNTEAFF. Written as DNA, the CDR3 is TGTGCCAGCAGCCTTGGACAGGGGAACACTGAAGCTTTCTTT.

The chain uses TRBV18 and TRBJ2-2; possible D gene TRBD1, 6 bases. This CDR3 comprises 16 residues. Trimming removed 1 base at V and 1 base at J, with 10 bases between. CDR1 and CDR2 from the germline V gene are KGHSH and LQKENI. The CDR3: CASSPLGHLNTGELFF. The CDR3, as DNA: TGTGCCAGCTCACCACTGGGACACTTGAACACCGGGGAGCTGTTTTTT.

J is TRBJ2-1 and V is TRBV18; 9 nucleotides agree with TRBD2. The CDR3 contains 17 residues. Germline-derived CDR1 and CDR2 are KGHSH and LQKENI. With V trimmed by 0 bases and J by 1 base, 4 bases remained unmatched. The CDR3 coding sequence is TGTGCCAGCTCACCACCAAGAGGACTAGCGTCCTACAATGAGCAGTTCTTC. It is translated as CASSPPRGLASYNEQFF.

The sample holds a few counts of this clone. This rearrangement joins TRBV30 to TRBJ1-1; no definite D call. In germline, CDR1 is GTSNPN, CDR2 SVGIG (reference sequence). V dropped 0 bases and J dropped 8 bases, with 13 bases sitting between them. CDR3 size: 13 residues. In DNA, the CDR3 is TGTGCCTGGAGTGTACGTCGGGATGAGGAAGCTTTCTTT. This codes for CAWSVRRDEEAFF.

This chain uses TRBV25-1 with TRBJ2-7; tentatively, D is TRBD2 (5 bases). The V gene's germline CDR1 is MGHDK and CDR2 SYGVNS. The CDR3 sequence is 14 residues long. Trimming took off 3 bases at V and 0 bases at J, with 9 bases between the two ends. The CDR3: CASSDRGISYEQYF. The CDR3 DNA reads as TGTGCCAGCAGTGATCGGGGTATCTCCTACGAGCAGTACTTC.

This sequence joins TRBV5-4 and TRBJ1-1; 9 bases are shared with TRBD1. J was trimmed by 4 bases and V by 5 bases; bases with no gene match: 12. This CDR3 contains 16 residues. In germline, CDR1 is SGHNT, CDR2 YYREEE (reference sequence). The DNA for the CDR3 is TGTGCCAGCAGTTCCGGACAGGGGAGGTTGCGCACTGAAGCTTTCTTT. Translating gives CASSSGQGRLRTEAFF.

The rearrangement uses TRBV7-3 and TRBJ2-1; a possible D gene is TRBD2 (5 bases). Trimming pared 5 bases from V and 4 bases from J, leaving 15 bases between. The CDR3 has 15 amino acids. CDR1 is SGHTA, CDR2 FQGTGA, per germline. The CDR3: CASSLVHTSYNEQFF. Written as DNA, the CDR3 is TGTGCCAGCAGCCTAGTTCATACTAGTTACAATGAGCAGTTCTTC.